What follows are 22 T cell receptor beta chains derived from one specimen sequenced in a study of blood T cell repertoires in COVID-19. Assay used: immunoSEQ multiplex PCR; TCRdb lists only in-frame clones, some missing. The sample has under 150,000 clones, over 75% seen once. Sequenced sample: peripheral blood. The receptors were gathered from a woman aged 55-75 years with COVID-19, enrolled during active disease.

The chain recombines TRBV9 with TRBJ2-3; TRBD2 matches 8 bases. Per the germline V gene, CDR1 is SGDLS and CDR2 is YYNGEE. The CDR3 is 17 amino acids. J was trimmed by 1 base and V by 4 bases; bases with no gene match: 11. Here the CDR3 DNA reads TGTGCCAGCAGCCCCGAGAGCGGGGGATGGGGCACAGATACGCAGTATTTT. This codes for CASSPESGGWGTDTQYF.

The chain uses TRBV12-3 or TRBV12-4 and TRBJ1-1; D not certain. Trimming took 2 bases from V and 6 from J, leaving 10 bases between them. This CDR3 region has 13 residues. The CDR3 loop reads CASSLLSGAEAFF. For the CDR3, the DNA is TGTGCCAGCAGTTTACTATCAGGCGCTGAAGCTTTCTTT.

The chain couples TRBV19 to TRBJ1-1, with D tentatively TRBD1 (5 bases). Trimming left V 0 bases short and J 5 bases short, with 13 bases between. The CDR3 sequence is 15 residues long. Germline CDR1 LNHDA, CDR2 SQIVND (reference sequence). In nucleotides, the CDR3 is TGTGCCAGTAGTATAGAAGCCGTCGGGGGTACTGAAGCTTTCTTT. Its protein is CASSIEAVGGTEAFF.

The rearrangement uses TRBV2 and TRBJ1-4, with TRBD1 identical over 9 bases. Germline values: CDR1 SNHLY, CDR2 FYNNEI. V dropped 10 bases and J dropped 7; count of bases not matched to a gene: 16. This CDR3 has 16 residues. The CDR3 is CATLGTGSLGGEKLFF. The DNA of the CDR3 is TGTGCCACCTTAGGGACAGGGAGCCTTGGTGGTGAAAAACTGTTTTTT.

This clone was seen more than once but under ten times. This chain links TRBV4-2 with TRBJ2-7, with TRBD2 matching over 7 bases. The length of the CDR3 is 13 residues. Per germline, CDR1 LGHNA and CDR2 YNFKEQ. V was pared by 0 bases and J by 7 bases, with 3 bases of the junction left unmatched. DNA for the CDR3: TGTGCCAGCAGCCAAGATTGGGAGGGGGAGCAGTACTTC. Its protein is CASSQDWEGEQYF.

The chain carries TRBV7-2 and TRBJ2-1; D is possibly TRBD2 (5 bases). The V end was cut by 1 base, the J end by 7 bases, with 11 bases between. Germline V lookup: CDR1 SGHTA, CDR2 FQGNSA. The length of the CDR3 is 14 residues. The CDR3 loop reads CASSLVPSINEQFF. CDR3 in DNA: TGTGCCAGCAGCTTAGTCCCTAGCATAAATGAGCAGTTCTTC.

The chain links TRBV7-3 to TRBJ1-2; the match to TRBD1 covers 8 bases. The CDR3 has 13 amino acids. Germline CDR1 reads SGHTA; CDR2 reads FQGTGA. The trim removed 0 bases at V and 8 bases at J, leaving 2 bases unmatched. The CDR3 protein is CASSLTPGGGYTF. CDR3 DNA: TGTGCCAGCAGCTTAACTCCAGGGGGCGGCTACACCTTC.

DNA for the CDR3: TGCGCCAGCAGCCTCTCCGGACAGGGGCCTTCTGAAAAACTGTTTTTT. Amino acid sequence: CASSLSGQGPSEKLFF. The chain links TRBV4-1 to TRBJ1-4, with 9 bases lining up with TRBD1. V shed 4 bases, J shed 7 bases, and the junction held 10 bases outside the gene matches. CDR1 and CDR2 from the germline V gene are MGHRA and YSYEKL. This CDR3 spans 16 amino acids.

This chain joins TRBV3-1 (or the pseudogene TRBV3-2) and TRBJ1-2; 9 bases fit TRBD1. There are 16 residues in the CDR3. Per the germline V gene, CDR1 is LGHDT and CDR2 is YNNKEL (reference sequence). Losses at the gene ends were 1 base for V and 4 bases for J; bases not matched to a gene: 7. CDR3 protein: CASSQGGQGFSYGYTF. The CDR3, as DNA: TGTGCCAGCAGCCAAGGGGGACAGGGCTTTAGCTATGGCTACACCTTC.

The chain has TRBV4-2 and TRBJ1-1, with D unclear. Deletions cut 1 base from V and 1 base from J, with 10 bases between. The CDR3 is 15 amino acids. Looked up from germline, CDR1 is LGHNA and CDR2 is YNFKEQ. CDR3 loop: CASSQVGDRNTEAFF. CDR3 nucleotides: TGTGCCAGCAGCCAAGTTGGAGATCGGAACACTGAAGCTTTCTTT.

The CDR3 reads CASSSRTDSGELFF. The CDR3 DNA is TGTGCCAGCAGCTCCCGGACGGACTCGGGGGAGCTGTTTTTT. The V call is TRBV7-3, the J call TRBJ2-2, with a weak D call TRBD2 (5 bases). CDR3 size: 14 residues. Trimming took off 4 bases at V and 8 bases at J, with 14 bases between the two ends. The germline V gene has CDR1 SGHTA and CDR2 FQGTGA.

This chain joins TRBV2 and TRBJ2-1, with 9 bases aligning to TRBD2. The CDR3 is made up of 15 amino acids. The trim removed 7 bases at V and 8 bases at J, leaving 12 bases unmatched. Germline-derived CDR1 and CDR2 are SNHLY and FYNNEI. CDR3 loop: CASNSAGGPRDEQFF. Written as DNA, the CDR3 is TGTGCCAGCAATTCGGCGGGGGGGCCGAGGGATGAGCAGTTCTTC.

V usage is TRBV2 and J usage is TRBJ1-3; the match to TRBD1 covers 7 bases. Germline CDR1 SNHLY, CDR2 FYNNEI. The trim removed 8 bases at V and 4 bases at J, leaving 11 bases unmatched. The length of the CDR3 is 15 residues. In DNA form, the CDR3 reads TGTGCCAGCGGAGCCCTGGGGACAGAGGGAAACACCATATATTTT. Protein product: CASGALGTEGNTIYF. The full variable domain, completed using reference TRBV2 and TRBJ1-3, is EPEVTQTPSHQVTQMGQEVILRCVPISNHLYFYWYRQILGQKVEFLVSFYNNEISEKSEIFDDQFSVERPDGSNFTLKIRSTKLEDSAMYFCASGALGTEGNTIYFGEGSWLTVV.

This clone has just a few counts. The V gene is TRBV7-2, the J gene TRBJ1-5, with no clear D. The CDR3 totals 15 residues. V lost 0 bases, J lost 5 bases, and 11 bases lay in between. Germline V gene lookup returns CDR1 SGHTA and CDR2 FQGNSA. The CDR3: CASSLALDQDQPQHF. CDR3 DNA sequence: TGTGCCAGCAGCTTAGCTCTCGACCAGGATCAGCCCCAGCATTTT. The variable domain in full, completed from reference TRBV7-2 and TRBJ1-5, reads GAGVSQSPSNKVTEKGKDVELRCDPISGHTALYWYRQSLGQGLEFLIYFQGNSAPDKSGLPSDRFSAERTGGSVSTLTIQRTQQEDSAVYLCASSLALDQDQPQHFGDGTRLSIL.

Remarks on this clone: A read error may account for a junction end that differs from germline. V is TRBV12-3 or TRBV12-4 and J is TRBJ1-1; 8 bases align to TRBD1. This CDR3 has 13 residues. In DNA, the CDR3 is TGTGCCTGCAGGCAGGGGGCGAACACTGAAGCTTTCTTT. It is translated as CACRQGANTEAFF.

The chain uses TRBV27 and TRBJ1-1, with D uncertain. V was clipped by 4 bases and J by 1 base, with 16 bases between them. Germline V gives CDR1 MNHEY, CDR2 SMNVEV (reference sequence). The CDR3 runs 16 residues. The CDR3 is CASSSRLYFGNTEAFF. CDR3 nucleotide sequence: TGTGCCAGCAGTTCGCGACTTTATTTTGGGAACACTGAAGCTTTCTTT.

V usage is TRBV27 and J usage is TRBJ1-2; D possibly corresponds to TRBD1 (5 bases). V was clipped by 8 bases and J by 8 bases, with 21 bases between them. The CDR3 sequence is 14 residues long. CDR1 and CDR2 from the germline V gene are MNHEY and SMNVEV (reference sequence). The CDR3 DNA reads TGTGCCAGCGCCCTGGGCAGGGTACCCTTAGGCTACACCTTC. Protein sequence: CASALGRVPLGYTF.

This clone was detected once. V gene TRBV7-2 combines with J gene TRBJ1-5; TRBD1 is a possible D gene (6 bases). The CDR3 covers 15 residues. V lost 4 bases and J lost 2, with 12 bases in between. The germline V gene has CDR1 SGHTA and CDR2 FQGNSA. This CDR3 reads CASSYHRQGNQPQHF. For the CDR3, the DNA is TGTGCCAGCAGCTACCACCGACAGGGCAATCAGCCCCAGCATTTT.

The chain combines TRBV19 with TRBJ1-1, with 7 nucleotides matching TRBD1. This CDR3 has 13 amino acids. CDR1 LNHDA and CDR2 SQIVND come from the germline V gene (reference sequence). After removal of 6 bases from V and 4 bases from J, the junction contained 5 bases not matched to a gene. The CDR3 nucleotides read TGTGCCAGTAGCCCAGGGGGGTTCACTGAAGCTTTCTTT. This codes for CASSPGGFTEAFF.

The rearrangement links TRBV7-6 to TRBJ1-6, with D perhaps TRBD1 (5 bases). Germline CDR1 and CDR2: SGHVS and FNYEAQ. The CDR3 totals 17 residues. Deletions cut 2 bases from V and 4 bases from J, with 15 bases between. This CDR3 is CASSLTDIRGYNSPLHF. The CDR3 region has the DNA TGTGCCAGCAGCTTAACAGATATTAGGGGTTATAATTCACCCCTCCACTTT.

The sample holds one count of this clone. This chain uses TRBV27 with TRBJ1-4, with 7 nucleotides matching TRBD1. Germline assignment: CDR1 MNHEY and CDR2 SMNVEV (reference sequence). The CDR3 extends over 16 amino acids. J was trimmed by 5 bases and V by 4 bases; bases with no gene match: 10. Here the CDR3 DNA reads TGTGCCAGCAGTTCTCATATGGGACAGCGAAATGAAAAACTGTTTTTT. Translation: CASSSHMGQRNEKLFF.

The chain employs TRBV25-1 and TRBJ2-1, with TRBD2 identical over 14 bases. The CDR3 is made up of 16 amino acids. Per germline, CDR1 MGHDK and CDR2 SYGVNS. Unmatched junction bases numbered 2, after V lost 1 base and J lost 6 bases. The CDR3 here is CASSEWGTSGGNEQFF. For the CDR3, the DNA is TGTGCCAGCAGTGAATGGGGGACTAGCGGGGGCAATGAGCAGTTCTTC.